Below, 32 T cell receptor beta chains from the same sample are listed, as sequenced in a study of T cell responses to AZD1222 COVID-19 vaccine. Generated by immunoSEQ multiplex PCR, the TCRdb table keeps only in-frame clones and is missing some. The table includes approximately 130,000 clones, 88% detected once. Here the sequenced sample was peripheral blood, taken 28 days after the second AZD1222 dose. All receptors derive from an adult who received the AZD1222 COVID-19 vaccine.

The chain combines TRBV19 with TRBJ2-6; possibly TRBD2 for D (5 bases). Germline V gene lookup returns CDR1 LNHDA and CDR2 SQIVND (reference sequence). The CDR3 length is 16 residues. Trimming removed 7 bases from V and 2 bases from J, with 15 bases in between. This CDR3 is CASKRAGSTGANVLTF. The DNA for the CDR3 is TGTGCCAGTAAGAGGGCAGGATCAACTGGGGCCAACGTCCTGACTTTC.

This chain links TRBV2 with TRBJ2-1; the D is unclear. Per the germline V gene, CDR1 is SNHLY and CDR2 is FYNNEI. Trimming shortened V by 5 bases and J by 5 bases, and 19 bases separated the two germline ends. The CDR3 spans 16 residues. CDR3 bases: TGTGCCAGCAGTCCCCCAAATCTCGGGCGACACAATGAGCAGTTCTTC. This translates into CASSPPNLGRHNEQFF.

In its sample, this clone was seen once. V is TRBV9 and J is TRBJ1-2; D might be TRBD1 (5 bases). V lost 4 bases and J 4 bases, leaving 17 bases between the germline ends. The CDR3 contains 15 residues. CDR1 is SGDLS, CDR2 YYNGEE, per germline. The CDR3 DNA follows: TGTGCCAGCAGCACTAACCCGGGGGGTGGCTATGGCTACACCTTC. As protein: CASSTNPGGGYGYTF.

The chain has TRBV19 and TRBJ2-3; possibly TRBD1 for D (6 bases). The CDR3 runs to 13 residues. Trimming took 2 bases from V and 4 from J, leaving 7 bases between them. CDR1 and CDR2 (germline): LNHDA, SQIVND (reference sequence). CDR3 nucleotide sequence: TGTGCCAGTAGTATACCAGGGGCAGATACGCAGTATTTT. This encodes CASSIPGADTQYF.

V gene TRBV2 combines with J gene TRBJ2-1; TRBD2 aligns across 7 bases. V gave up 10 bases and J gave up 7 bases; unmatched junction bases: 4. The CDR3 is 11 residues long. From germline, CDR1 is SNHLY and CDR2 FYNNEI. This CDR3 is CATSGQNEQFF. In DNA form, the CDR3 reads TGTGCCACTAGCGGACAAAATGAGCAGTTCTTC. Together with reference TRBV2 and TRBJ2-1, the CDR3 gives the full variable domain: EPEVTQTPSHQVTQMGQEVILRCVPISNHLYFYWYRQILGQKVEFLVSFYNNEISEKSEIFDDQFSVERPDGSNFTLKIRSTKLEDSAMYFCATSGQNEQFFGPGTRLTVL.

This clone was counted a single time. This chain links TRBV30 with TRBJ2-7, with a weak D call TRBD1 (5 bases). Germline assignment: CDR1 GTSNPN and CDR2 SVGIG (reference sequence). V was pared by 3 bases and J by 2 bases, with 11 bases between. The CDR3 consists of 13 residues. CDR3 sequence: CAWSQGHPYEQYF. The CDR3 nucleotides read TGTGCCTGGAGCCAAGGACACCCCTACGAGCAGTACTTC.

The chain employs TRBV10-2 and TRBJ1-5; D gene ambiguous. V was trimmed by 0 bases and J by 7 bases, leaving 10 bases between them. Germline CDR1 is WSHSY and CDR2 is SAAADI. CDR3 length equals 14 residues. The CDR3: CASSESGGYQPQHF. In DNA, the CDR3 is TGCGCCAGCAGTGAGTCGGGAGGGTACCAGCCCCAGCATTTT.

A few counts support this clone. This CDR3 is CASSLTGGQNIQYF. The CDR3 region has the DNA TGTGCCAGCAGCCTGACAGGGGGCCAAAACATTCAGTACTTC. V and J are TRBV5-6 and TRBJ2-4, with TRBD1 matching 10 bases. The CDR3 covers 14 residues. The V and J ends lost 4 bases and 5 bases, in that order; junction bases with no gene match: 3. The germline CDR1 and CDR2 sequences are SGHDT and YYEEEE.

This clone was counted a single time. The chain couples TRBV4-3 to TRBJ1-5; the D gene is possibly TRBD1 (6 bases). The CDR3 consists of 15 residues. Between the trimmed V and J ends, which lost 0 bases and 5 bases, there was a span of 11 bases. Germline V gene lookup returns CDR1 LGHNA and CDR2 YSLEER. Written as DNA, the CDR3 is TGCGCCAGCAGCCAAGATGGGGGGGGCCATCAGCCCCAGCATTTT. Translation: CASSQDGGGHQPQHF.

This clone has just one count. The chain links TRBV7-2 to TRBJ1-3; tentatively, D is TRBD1 (6 bases). Deletions cut 5 bases from V and 2 bases from J, with 16 bases between. Germline V CDR1 and CDR2: SGHTA, FQGNSA. This CDR3 is built from 16 residues. CDR3 residues: CASSLPRGSAGNTIYF. CDR3 DNA sequence: TGTGCCAGCAGCCTCCCAAGGGGGAGCGCTGGAAACACCATATATTTT.

A remark on this clone: One junction end does not reproduce the germline sequence, and a read error may be involved. This chain uses TRBV5-1 with TRBJ2-7; 7 nucleotides match TRBD1. This CDR3 is built from 14 residues. The V gene's germline CDR1 is SGHRS and CDR2 YFSETQ. The CDR3, as DNA: TGCGCCAGCAGCCCCCCCGGACAGGTCTACGGGCAGTACTTC. Translation: CASSPPGQVYGQYF.

The chain links TRBV28 to TRBJ2-7; D unresolved. V was clipped by 5 bases and J by 3 bases, with 11 bases between them. The germline CDR1 and CDR2 sequences are MDHEN and SYDVKM. The CDR3 loop spans 13 amino acids. CDR3 bases: TGTGCCAGCAGTGCTTCCCCCTTCTACGAGCAGTACTTC. Amino acids: CASSASPFYEQYF.

V usage is TRBV9 and J usage is TRBJ1-3; D might be TRBD1 (5 bases). Germline V gene sequence: CDR1 SGDLS, CDR2 YYNGEE. With 3 bases removed from V and 7 bases from J, the gap between germline ends came to 17 bases. The CDR3 runs to 15 residues. This CDR3 is CASSGGRAGKNTIYF. CDR3 sequence (DNA): TGTGCCAGCAGCGGGGGACGGGCCGGCAAGAACACCATATATTTT.

Points on this clone: The same CDR3 arises from other DNA sequences in this sample as well. The chain uses TRBV18 and TRBJ1-1; D not certain. Germline CDR1 and CDR2: KGHSH and LQKENI. V was cut by 1 base and J by 0 bases, with 6 bases left in between. The CDR3 has 14 residues. In DNA form, the CDR3 reads TGTGCCAGCTCACCACGGCAGTTGAACACTGAAGCTTTCTTT. Encoded protein: CASSPRQLNTEAFF.

The chain is built from TRBV5-1 and TRBJ2-1; TRBD2 matches at 10 bases. Germline CDR1 reads SGHRS; CDR2 reads YFSETQ. The CDR3 runs 16 residues. J was trimmed by 7 bases and V by 4 bases; bases with no gene match: 11. The CDR3 spells CASSPELAGIRNEQFF. The DNA for the CDR3 is TGCGCCAGCAGCCCGGAACTAGCGGGAATTAGAAATGAGCAGTTCTTC.

V and J are TRBV6-5 and TRBJ2-7; TRBD1 or TRBD2 may be the D gene (5 bases each). CDR1 is MNHEY, CDR2 SVGAGI, per germline. This CDR3 has 14 residues. The V gene lost 1 base and the J gene lost 0 bases, with 7 bases spanning the gap. The CDR3, as DNA: TGTGCCAGCAGTTACTATGGGGGCTCCTACGAGCAGTACTTC. Translation gives CASSYYGGSYEQYF.

V gene TRBV25-1 combines with J gene TRBJ2-7; 11 bases line up with TRBD1. This CDR3 has 15 residues. Trimming at V came to 6 bases and at J to 1 base, leaving 5 bases not matched to a gene. The germline V gene encodes CDR1 MGHDK and CDR2 SYGVNS. In DNA, the CDR3 is TGTGCCAGCAGGACGGGACAGGGGGAATCCTACGAGCAGTACTTC. Encoded protein: CASRTGQGESYEQYF.

This clone was counted a few times. The chain uses TRBV27 and TRBJ2-1; possibly TRBD2 for D (5 bases). V lost 9 bases to trimming and J lost 0 bases, with 15 bases between them. CDR3 length: 15 amino acids. Germline V lookup: CDR1 MNHEY, CDR2 SMNVEV (reference sequence). The chain's CDR3 is CASPLRDYSYNEQFF. The DNA for the CDR3 is TGTGCCAGTCCCTTACGGGATTACTCCTACAATGAGCAGTTCTTC.

V and J are TRBV5-4 and TRBJ1-1; unclear D gene. The CDR3 totals 16 residues. CDR1 SGHNT and CDR2 YYREEE come from the germline V gene (reference sequence). Trimming shortened V by 0 bases and J by 3 bases, and 15 bases separated the two germline ends. The CDR3 reads CASSLDPGLWDTEAFF. The CDR3 coding sequence is TGTGCCAGCAGCTTGGATCCCGGTCTCTGGGACACTGAAGCTTTCTTT.

The chain uses TRBV9 and TRBJ2-3; D might be TRBD2 (7 bases). Germline V lookup: CDR1 SGDLS, CDR2 YYNGEE. This CDR3 is 14 amino acids long. With 7 bases removed from V and 3 bases from J, the gap between germline ends came to 15 bases. The CDR3 loop reads CASQQGGGTDTQYF. The CDR3 nucleotides are TGTGCCAGCCAACAGGGCGGGGGAACAGATACGCAGTATTTT.

This chain joins TRBV5-1 and TRBJ1-1; tentatively, D is TRBD1 (6 bases). V was trimmed by 5 bases and J by 1 base, leaving 18 bases between them. Germline V lookup: CDR1 SGHRS, CDR2 YFSETQ. CDR3 length equals 16 residues. The CDR3 DNA reads TGCGCCAGCAGTGGGAAAGGGGGGACTCCGAACACTGAAGCTTTCTTT. Translated, it gives CASSGKGGTPNTEAFF.

CDR3 bases: TGTGCCAGCAGCTTACGACAGGCTGGTACGCAGTATTTT. Protein sequence: CASSLRQAGTQYF. The V gene is TRBV5-5, the J gene TRBJ2-3, with D possibly matching TRBD1 (6 bases). Germline CDR1 SGHKS, CDR2 YYEKEE (reference sequence). This CDR3 spans 13 amino acids. Trimming cost V 2 bases and J 8 bases, with 12 bases left between them.

The V call is TRBV6-1, the J call TRBJ1-5; weak D call: TRBD1 (5 bases). In germline, CDR1 is MNHNS, CDR2 SASEGT. This CDR3 is built from 13 residues. V lost 1 base and J 7 bases, leaving 8 bases between the germline ends. The CDR3 bases are TGTGCCAGCAGTGAAGTCAGGGTGCAGCCCCAGCATTTT. Protein: CASSEVRVQPQHF.

The J gene is TRBJ2-1, the V gene TRBV10-3; either TRBD1 or TRBD2 may fit D (5 bases each). Looked up from germline, CDR1 is ENHRY and CDR2 is SYGVKD. V was trimmed by 3 bases and J by 3 bases, leaving 9 bases between them. This CDR3 is 14 amino acids long. CDR3: CAISDGAGYNEQFF. The CDR3 nucleotides read TGTGCCATCAGTGATGGGGCGGGCTACAATGAGCAGTTCTTC.

The chain couples TRBV5-6 to TRBJ2-7; D is unresolved. Trimming cost V 4 bases and J 6 bases, with 8 bases left between them. CDR1 SGHDT and CDR2 YYEEEE come from the germline V gene. The CDR3 extends over 11 amino acids. CDR3 DNA sequence: TGTGCCAGCAGCCTCTTGACCGAGCAGTACTTC. Residues: CASSLLTEQYF.

The J gene is TRBJ2-5, the V gene TRBV7-8; D possibly corresponds to TRBD1 (5 bases). CDR1 is SGHVS, CDR2 FQNEAQ, per germline. Between the trimmed V and J ends, which lost 5 bases and 1 base, there was a span of 11 bases. This CDR3 spans 14 amino acids. CDR3 protein: CASSRGRVQETQYF. The CDR3 DNA sequence: TGTGCCAGCAGCCGTGGCAGGGTCCAAGAGACCCAGTACTTC.

The gene calls are TRBV11-3 and TRBJ1-1; D call uncertain. Trimming stripped 1 base from V and 0 bases from J, with 9 bases between. Germline CDR1 SGHNT, CDR2 YENEEA. The CDR3 is made up of 15 amino acids. CDR3 in DNA: TGTGCCAGCAGCTTAGGGCCGGACTTGAACACTGAAGCTTTCTTT. This gives the protein CASSLGPDLNTEAFF.

This rearrangement joins TRBV9 to TRBJ2-3; D is ambiguous. Trimming left V 0 bases short and J 4 bases short, with 9 bases between. The V gene's germline CDR1 is SGDLS and CDR2 YYNGEE. The CDR3 loop spans 14 amino acids. The CDR3 DNA reads TGTGCCAGCAGCGTAGTGTGGCGCCCAGATACGCAGTATTTT. Translating it yields CASSVVWRPDTQYF. Drawing the rest from reference TRBV9 and TRBJ2-3, the complete variable domain is DSGVTQTPKHLITATGQRVTLRCSPRSGDLSVYWYQQSLDQGLQFLIQYYNGEERAKGNILERFSAQQFPDLHSELNLSSLELGDSALYFCASSVVWRPDTQYFGPGTRLTVL.

The chain is built from TRBV28 and TRBJ1-2; no clear D. Per germline, CDR1 MDHEN and CDR2 SYDVKM. There are 12 residues in the CDR3. Trimming took off 2 bases at V and 8 bases at J, with 9 bases between the two ends. This CDR3 reads CASSLTPYGYTF. The CDR3 nucleotides read TGTGCCAGCAGTTTAACCCCCTACGGCTACACCTTC.

The chain carries TRBV7-2 and TRBJ2-5; the D gene is possibly TRBD1 (6 bases). The CDR3 extends over 13 amino acids. Trimming took off 8 bases at V and 1 base at J, with 11 bases between the two ends. The germline gives CDR1 SGHTA, CDR2 FQGNSA. The CDR3 loop reads CASAGQFQETQYF. The CDR3 nucleotides read TGTGCCAGCGCAGGACAGTTCCAAGAGACCCAGTACTTC. Full variable domain (remainder filled in from reference TRBV7-2 and TRBJ2-5): GAGVSQSPSNKVTEKGKDVELRCDPISGHTALYWYRQSLGQGLEFLIYFQGNSAPDKSGLPSDRFSAERTGGSVSTLTIQRTQQEDSAVYLCASAGQFQETQYFGPGTRLLVL.

This sequence joins TRBV10-3 and TRBJ2-4; D call uncertain. Germline V CDR1 and CDR2: ENHRY, SYGVKD. This CDR3 region has 16 residues. V was clipped by 0 bases and J by 0 bases, with 9 bases between them. The CDR3: CAISESADLAKNIQYF. Written as DNA, the CDR3 is TGTGCCATCAGTGAGTCGGCAGACCTAGCCAAAAACATTCAGTACTTC.

The J gene is TRBJ1-6, the V gene TRBV15; D is ambiguous. This CDR3 is built from 15 residues. Trimming left V 5 bases short and J 7 bases short, with 15 bases between. In germline, CDR1 is LNHNV, CDR2 YYDKDF (reference sequence). The CDR3 DNA follows: TGTGCCACCAGCGCCAGCCGAGACCCCAATTCACCCCTCCACTTT. Amino acid sequence: CATSASRDPNSPLHF.